Here is one TCR beta chain with its context. The antigen it binds to is not known. Base qualities are not recorded, but no much larger clone differs from it by a single base. One collaborating source in Seattle enrolled patients during active infection and followed them longitudinally through the course of disease. Collaborating institutions collected whole blood in K2EDTA tubes following their own protocols. Collaborator samples were shipped for TCRbeta analysis as frozen whole blood, isolated PBMCs, or DNA extracted from either sample type. TCRbeta CDR3 regions were amplified from genomic DNA using the immunoSEQ Assay, a bias-controlled multiplex PCR. The authors processed their data as follows. Within the assay, amplification of reference gene primers was used to estimate how many nucleated cells each sample contained. Sequence reads were collapsed and filtered to measure the absolute abundance of every unique TCRbeta CDR3 rearrangement. For each sample, productive Simpson clonality was calculated as the square root of Simpson's diversity index over productive rearrangements. TCRdb took over this immuneACCESS table, retaining in-frame rearrangements with V and J assigned. Such tables are incomplete; in checked studies, under half of the missing clones stem from an unresolved V gene, and the remainder is unexplained. The V and J calls and clone size were taken over from that table, and D and trimming were inferred from the DNA. This sample lists 200,000 or so clones; about 84% were detected once. The ten biggest clones cover about 20% of the sample.

This sample was included in a study of blood T cell repertoires in COVID-19 (dated by TCRdb to the early 2020s). About the investigation overall: Samples from collaborators originated in the United States, Italy and Spain and spanned both the acute and convalescent phases of COVID-19. The prospective study material was composed of cDNA or gDNA derived from T cells, B-cell-depleted T cells, or PBMCs. Deeply sampled blood TCRbeta repertoires from subjects exposed to, actively infected with, or recovered from COVID-19 were included in the dataset. The repertoires were released in a freely available public database intended as a resource for research on the immune response to SARS-CoV-2. The samples were drawn from the first 160 participants of the ongoing ImmuneRACE study and from 1,254 subjects provided by 6 global collaborators. Nearly every sample came with metadata listing a de-identified subject ID, COVID-19 status, age in years and sex. Where HLA class I and class II types were available, the types were taken from metadata supplied by the sample provider, not from assay-based typing. Paper-wide results and their limitations: Clinical and demographic metadata were provided uncurated, with the amount varying by source and participant.

The germline V gene sets CDR1 to SQVTM and CDR2 to ANQGSEA. The CDR3 runs 14 residues from the cysteine to the phenylalanine. Only the CDR3 portion is preserved as DNA: 42 bases, with reading frame beginning at the first base. Clipping removes 3 bases from V and 2 bases from J, with 7 as the unmatched junction base count. The sequenced sample consisted of peripheral blood. Rearrangement joined TRBV29-1 to TRBJ2-7, and TRBD1 matches 7 of the central bases. This receptor was taken from a person between 65 and 79 years old with COVID-19, enrolled during active disease. The nucleotide sequence reads as follows: TGCAGCGTTGAGGCCGGGACAGCCACCTACGAGCAGTACTTC. The translation is CSVEAGTATYEQYF.